This TCR beta chain came from a study of T cell changes during pregnancy in multiple sclerosis. Profiled with immunoSEQ multiplex PCR; TCRdb holds only in-frame clones, not every one. The repertoire holds around 56,000 clones, with approximately 94% as singletons. V lost 5 bases, J lost 3 bases, and 6 bases stayed unmatched. Germline V lookup: CDR1 MGHRA, CDR2 YSYEKL. The CDR3 is made up of 14 amino acids. The V call is TRBV4-1, the J call TRBJ2-7; 8 bases are a match to TRBD1. Sequencing used CD8+ T cells from peripheral blood mononuclear cells, obtained after pregnancy. The clonotype originates from a female donor with multiple sclerosis, enrolled in a pregnancy study. CDR3 in amino acids: CASSAGTGFYEQYF. CDR3 coding DNA: TGCGCCAGCAGCGCGGGGACAGGTTTCTACGAGCAGTACTTC.